The 6 T cell receptor beta chains given below trace back to one sample, sequenced in a study of blood T cell repertoires in COVID-19 (dated by TCRdb to 2020 to 2022). Libraries were made using the immunoSEQ multiplex PCR assay. TCRdb limited this immuneACCESS table to in-frame rearrangements with V and J called. A share of clones is missing; checked studies link under half to unresolved V genes, and the rest is unexplained. This sample lists roughly 58,000 clones; more than 75% were detected once. Approximately 24% of the sample rests with the top ten. The sequencing sample was made of peripheral blood. The receptors come from a man between 45 and 60 years old with active or convalescent COVID-19.

Comment on this clone: It may be a read error: a sequence one base away is much more abundant. The chain couples TRBV19 to TRBJ1-1; a possible D gene is TRBD1 (5 bases). The germline V gene encodes CDR1 LNHDA and CDR2 SQIVND (reference sequence). The CDR3 consists of 13 residues. In DNA, the CDR3 is TGTCCCAGCCATGGGGGGGTGGGGGTGGGAGCTTTCTTT. Translating gives CPSHGGVGVGAFF.

This chain uses TRBV24-1 with TRBJ2-3; TRBD1 matches 7 bases. This CDR3 has 17 residues. V was clipped by 3 bases and J by 1 base; unmatched bases: 9. Germline V gene lookup returns CDR1 KGHDR and CDR2 SFDVKD. The CDR3, as DNA: TGTGCCACCAGTGATGGGGTAGGGGGCTTCGGCACAGATACGCAGTATTTT. This gives the protein CATSDGVGGFGTDTQYF.

This chain connects TRBV28 to TRBJ1-1; D remains ambiguous. The germline V gene encodes CDR1 MDHEN and CDR2 SYDVKM. The V and J ends lost 10 bases and 6 bases respectively, with 6 bases between them. The CDR3 totals 9 residues. This chain's CDR3 is CATHPEAFF. For the CDR3, the DNA is TGTGCCACACACCCTGAAGCTTTCTTT.

This clone was recorded a few times. V gene TRBV30 combines with J gene TRBJ1-1; 8 bases map to TRBD1. The germline V gene encodes CDR1 GTSNPN and CDR2 SVGIG (reference sequence). The V gene end was trimmed by 5 bases and the J gene end by 7 bases; junction bases not matched to a gene: 6. The CDR3 runs to 12 residues. The CDR3 protein is CAWGRGTGEAFF. CDR3 nucleotides: TGTGCCTGGGGCAGGGGGACAGGTGAAGCTTTCTTT.

V and J are TRBV6-5 and TRBJ1-1, with 8 bases that match TRBD1. The CDR3 length is 13 residues. Germline V CDR1 and CDR2: MNHEY, SVGAGI. The ends lost 6 bases at V and 4 bases at J; junction bases unmatched: 4. The CDR3: CASRVTGVTEAFF. The CDR3 DNA sequence: TGTGCCAGCAGAGTGACAGGGGTCACTGAAGCTTTCTTT.

The chain links TRBV29-1 to TRBJ2-1; D call uncertain. The CDR3 consists of 13 residues. From germline, CDR1 is SQVTM and CDR2 ANQGSEA. With 6 bases removed from V and 6 bases from J, the gap between germline ends came to 15 bases. CDR3 coding DNA: TGCAGCGTGACGCAGGTAAAGGCCAATGAGCAGTTCTTC. It specifies CSVTQVKANEQFF.